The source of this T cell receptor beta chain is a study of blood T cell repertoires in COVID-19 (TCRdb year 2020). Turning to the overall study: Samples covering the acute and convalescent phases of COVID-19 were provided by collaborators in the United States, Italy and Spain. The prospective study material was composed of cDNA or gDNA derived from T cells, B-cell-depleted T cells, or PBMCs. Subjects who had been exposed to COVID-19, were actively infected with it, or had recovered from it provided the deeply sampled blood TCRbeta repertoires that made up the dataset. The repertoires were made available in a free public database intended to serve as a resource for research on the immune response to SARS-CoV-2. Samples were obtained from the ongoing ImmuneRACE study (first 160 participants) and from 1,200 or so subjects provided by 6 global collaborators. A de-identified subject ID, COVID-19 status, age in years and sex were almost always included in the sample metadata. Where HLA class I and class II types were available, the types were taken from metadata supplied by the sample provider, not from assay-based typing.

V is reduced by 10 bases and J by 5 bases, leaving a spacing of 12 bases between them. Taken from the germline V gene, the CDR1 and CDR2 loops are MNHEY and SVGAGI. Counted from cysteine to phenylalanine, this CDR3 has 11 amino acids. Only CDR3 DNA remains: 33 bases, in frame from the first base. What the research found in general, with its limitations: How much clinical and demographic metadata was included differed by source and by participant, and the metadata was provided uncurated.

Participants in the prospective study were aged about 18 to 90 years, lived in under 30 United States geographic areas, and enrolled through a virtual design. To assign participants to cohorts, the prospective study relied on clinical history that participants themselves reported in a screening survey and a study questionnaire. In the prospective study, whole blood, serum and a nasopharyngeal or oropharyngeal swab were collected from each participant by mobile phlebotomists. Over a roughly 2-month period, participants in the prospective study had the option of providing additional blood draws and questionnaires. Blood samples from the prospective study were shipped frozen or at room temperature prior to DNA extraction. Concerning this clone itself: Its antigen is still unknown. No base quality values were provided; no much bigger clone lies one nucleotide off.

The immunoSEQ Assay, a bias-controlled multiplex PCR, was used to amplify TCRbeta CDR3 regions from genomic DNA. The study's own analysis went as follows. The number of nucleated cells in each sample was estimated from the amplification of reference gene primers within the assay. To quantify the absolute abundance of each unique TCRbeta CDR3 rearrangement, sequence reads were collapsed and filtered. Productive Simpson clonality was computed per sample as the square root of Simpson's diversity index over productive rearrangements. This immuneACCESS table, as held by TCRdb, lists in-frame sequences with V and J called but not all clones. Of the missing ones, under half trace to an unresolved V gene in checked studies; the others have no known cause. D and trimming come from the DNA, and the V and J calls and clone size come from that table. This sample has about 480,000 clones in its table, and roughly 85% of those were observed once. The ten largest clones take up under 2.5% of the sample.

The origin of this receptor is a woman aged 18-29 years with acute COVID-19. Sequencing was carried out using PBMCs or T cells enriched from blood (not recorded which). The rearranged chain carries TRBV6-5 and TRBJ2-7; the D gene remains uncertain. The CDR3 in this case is CAIAPHDEQYF. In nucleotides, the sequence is TGTGCCATAGCTCCCCACGACGAGCAGTACTTC.